This T cell receptor beta chain was obtained from a study of OX40 agonist ivuxolimab in advanced cancers. Some background on the complete study: Ivuxolimab was an agonistic, fully human IgG2 monoclonal antibody directed against OX40 (CD134), a costimulatory receptor. Intravenous ivuxolimab was administered to patients every 2 weeks at six dose levels: 0.01, 0.1, 0.3, 1.5, 3 and 10 mg/kg. Of the roughly 51 dose-escalation patients, hepatocellular carcinoma was present in around 20, melanoma in around 15, renal cell carcinoma in 9 and head and neck cancer in 9. A male proportion of roughly 80% and a mean age of approximately 62 years, ranging from 23 to 79, were recorded for the dose-escalation cohort. Prior anti-PD-1, anti-PD-L1 or anti-CTLA-4 therapy was permitted, and checkpoint inhibitors had been received by roughly two fifths of dose-escalation patients. Three dose-escalation patients achieved partial responses, one with hepatocellular carcinoma and two with cutaneous melanoma. The point of sequencing TCRbeta in the periphery was to test whether ivuxolimab changed TCR sequence diversity and drove clonal T-cell expansion. The paper reports the monotherapy dose-escalation portion (N = 52 patients) of the phase I ivuxolimab trial. Study-wide conclusions, independent of this receptor: In the 0.1-3.0 mg/kg groups, partial responders were among the patients with the lowest normalized peripheral clonal expansion, particularly in CD8+ T cells. Low levels of normalized T-cell clonal expansion were also shown by some nonresponding patients. The antigen specificity of the peripheral T cells that underwent clonal expansion was not determined. At doses of 0.1 to 3.0 mg/kg, clonal expansion of both CD4+ and CD8+ blood T cells was observed from baseline to week 6. After ivuxolimab, more expanded clones were found on average in CD8+ T cells than in CD4+ T cells.

On this clone itself: Its binding antigen is unknown. No base quality values were provided; no much bigger clone lies one nucleotide off.

From cysteine to phenylalanine, the CDR3 is 18 amino acids long. The kept DNA is CDR3 alone, 54 bases in frame from the first base. Compared with germline, V lacks 1 base and J lacks 0 bases; bases without a gene match: 9. For CDR1 and CDR2, the germline V gene lists WSHSY and SAAADI. Patients with a history of autoimmune disease or receiving systemic immunosuppression were excluded from the trial. Peripheral blood for TCR sequencing was collected from all dose cohorts at baseline, on cycle 4 day 1, and on cycle 7 day 1. Samples were obtained from an open-label, multicenter, first-in-human phase I dose-escalation trial of ivuxolimab. Adults with locally advanced or metastatic melanoma, renal cell, hepatocellular, or head and neck squamous cell carcinoma were enrolled in the trial. Before TCR sequencing, CD4+ T cells and CD8+ T cells from peripheral blood were sorted into separate populations. Genomic DNA was isolated from the sorted cells so that the TCRbeta CDR3 region could be sequenced. TCRbeta CDR3 regions were sequenced using the immunoSEQ Assay. Held by TCRdb, this immuneACCESS table contains in-frame sequences only and omits some clones. Under half of the omission traces to an unresolved V gene where checked; the cause of the rest is unknown. This sample gives approximately 70,000 clones in total; about 83% of them show up just once. In total, the top ten clones hold around 6.9% of the sample.

The starting material was CD4+ or CD8+ T cells sorted from blood, obtained in a trial of the OX40 agonist ivuxolimab. The TCR comes from an adult with an advanced solid tumor such as melanoma, head and neck, liver or kidney cancer. The rearrangement joined TRBV10-2 to TRBJ2-3, and 8 junctional nucleotides match TRBD2. The CDR3 in this case is CASSEWAGGTSSTDTQYF. The DNA sequence is TGCGCCAGCAGTGAGTGGGCGGGGGGAACCTCTAGCACAGATACGCAGTATTTT.